Sequencing of this T cell receptor beta chain was carried out in a study of post-analysis software for immune sequencing data. Across the whole study: Courses of disease covered relapsing-remitting, secondary progressive and progressive-relapsing multiple sclerosis.

Presence of unique molecular identifiers characterized the TCR beta cDNA libraries. TCRdb ran MiXCR on the PCR reads and lists one entry per CDR3 protein. The data show approximately 660,000 distinct CDR3 sequences, roughly three fifths seen once. Study outcomes and limitations: Relative to controls, patients had several TRBV segments at higher frequency, with TRBV5-6, TRBV5-1 and TRBV20-1 among these. Normalized Chao1 diversity in multiple sclerosis patients fell significantly below that of controls. Samples prepared in the same batch strongly co-clustered by F measure.

A note on this clonotype: Its target is unknown.

This CDR3 has 16 amino acids. Germline CDR1 reads SNHLY; CDR2 reads FYNNEI. With 4 bases clipped from V and 1 base from J, the junction kept 7 bases outside the gene matches. The V and J genes are TRBV2 and TRBJ1-5; 7 bases agree with TRBD1. This receptor was obtained from a girl aged 2-10 years with multiple sclerosis. The specimen was blood. The CDR3 coding sequence is TGTGCCAGCAGTGCAAGACAGGGCCCCAGCAATCAGCCCCAGCATTTT. It yields the protein CASSARQGPSNQPQHF.